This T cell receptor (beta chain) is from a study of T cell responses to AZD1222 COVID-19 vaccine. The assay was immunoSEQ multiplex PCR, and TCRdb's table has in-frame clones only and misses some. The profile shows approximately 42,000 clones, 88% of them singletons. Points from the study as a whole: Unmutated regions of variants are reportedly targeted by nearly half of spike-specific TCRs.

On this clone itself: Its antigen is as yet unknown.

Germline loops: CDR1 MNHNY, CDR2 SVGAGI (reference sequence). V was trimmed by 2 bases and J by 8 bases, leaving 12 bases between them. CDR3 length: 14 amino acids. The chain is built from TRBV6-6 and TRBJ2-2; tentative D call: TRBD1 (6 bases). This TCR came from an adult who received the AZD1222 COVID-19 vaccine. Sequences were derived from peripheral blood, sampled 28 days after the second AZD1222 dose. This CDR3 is CASSYGTRVGELFF. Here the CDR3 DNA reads TGTGCCAGCAGTTACGGGACAAGGGTTGGGGAGCTGTTTTTT.